The 24 T cell receptor beta chains below all came from one sample that was sequenced in a study of Ad26.COV2.S vaccination and SARS-CoV-2 variants (dated by TCRdb to the early 2020s). Sample treatment or condition, as interpreted from the label and publication: over 15 received Ad26.COV2.S at low or high dose, single or two shots; about 5 received placebo; per-sample allocation not given. For vaccine and placebo recipients, the sequenced repertoires came from samples collected on day 63 after the first injection. Libraries were constructed by the immunoSEQ multiplex PCR assay. What TCRdb holds here is the immuneACCESS table cut down to in-frame rearrangements. Part of the clones is not present; checked against another copy, under half of the missing clones reflect an unresolved V gene, and the others are unexplained. For this sample there are hundreds of thousands of clones; 80% to 90% appear just once. The top ten constitute roughly 1.5% of the sample.

This sample comprised peripheral blood, obtained in a trial of Ad26.COV2.S vaccine versus placebo. These receptors originate from a person between 18 and 59 years old who received the Ad26.COV2.S COVID-19 vaccine or a placebo.

J is TRBJ2-5 and V is TRBV18; 11 nucleotides match TRBD2. Germline V lookup: CDR1 KGHSH, CDR2 LQKENI. This CDR3 comprises 14 residues. V dropped 3 bases and J dropped 3; count of bases not matched to a gene: 0. CDR3: CASSPSGREETQYF. As DNA, the CDR3 is TGTGCCAGCTCACCTAGCGGGAGGGAAGAGACCCAGTACTTC.

This chain uses TRBV14 with TRBJ2-2; D unresolved. V was cut by 0 bases and J by 7 bases, with 6 bases left in between. CDR1 is SGHDN and CDR2 is FVKESK in the germline V gene. The CDR3 loop spans 13 amino acids. The CDR3 here is CASSQERVGELFF. In DNA, the CDR3 is TGTGCCAGCAGCCAAGAAAGGGTCGGGGAGCTGTTTTTT.

The gene calls are TRBV11-2 and TRBJ1-1, with D possibly TRBD1 on 5 matching bases. Trimming shortened V by 0 bases and J by 1 base, and 12 bases separated the two germline ends. The germline gives CDR1 SGHAT, CDR2 FQNNGV. The CDR3 is 16 residues long. CDR3 DNA: TGTGCCAGCAGCTTAGATCCGGGACGGGCGAACACTGAAGCTTTCTTT. Protein: CASSLDPGRANTEAFF.

The chain recombines TRBV29-1 with TRBJ2-6; D may match TRBD1 or TRBD2 (5 bases each). Germline V gene data show CDR1 as SQVTM and CDR2 as ANQGSEA. The CDR3 is 13 residues long. Trimming left V 7 bases short and J 2 bases short, with 9 bases between. CDR3 sequence (DNA): TGCAGCGGAGGGGCGGCTGGGGCCAACGTCCTGACTTTC. Its protein product is CSGGAAGANVLTF.

This clone appeared a single time. This rearrangement joins TRBV6-5 to TRBJ1-6, with unresolved D. V lost 7 bases to trimming and J lost 8 bases, with 12 bases between them. The germline V gene encodes CDR1 MNHEY and CDR2 SVGAGI. The CDR3 covers 13 residues. The CDR3 sequence: CASTTRLDSPLHF. CDR3 bases: TGTGCCAGCACTACGAGGTTGGATTCACCCCTCCACTTT.

The table lists this clone with a few counts. The chain carries TRBV5-4 and TRBJ1-2, with a possible D match to TRBD1 (6 bases). Looked up from germline, CDR1 is SGHNT and CDR2 is YYREEE (reference sequence). The length of the CDR3 is 14 residues. V lost 4 bases and J lost 6, with 16 bases in between. CDR3 in amino acids: CASSPGWGAHGYTF. The DNA for the CDR3 is TGTGCCAGCAGCCCCGGGTGGGGGGCCCATGGCTACACCTTC.

This clone was detected only once. J is TRBJ1-5 and V is TRBV2, with 9 bases matching TRBD1. The CDR3 runs to 14 residues. The germline gives CDR1 SNHLY, CDR2 FYNNEI. The junction had 8 bases not matched to a gene; V was cut back by 3 bases and J by 11 bases. The CDR3 DNA sequence: TGTGCCAGCAGTGAGGGGACAGGGCAGGCAGCCCAGCATTTT. This gives the protein CASSEGTGQAAQHF.

The chain employs TRBV9 and TRBJ1-5, with D possibly being TRBD1 (6 bases). CDR1 is SGDLS and CDR2 is YYNGEE in the germline V gene. This CDR3 region has 15 residues. V was pared by 3 bases and J by 1 base, with 11 bases between. The CDR3, as DNA: TGTGCCAGCAGCGCCGGGACATTGAGCAATCAGCCCCAGCATTTT. This gives the protein CASSAGTLSNQPQHF.

This chain links TRBV5-4 with TRBJ1-4; no clear D gene. V lost 4 bases, J lost 5 bases, and 6 bases lay in between. The CDR3 has 12 residues. Germline CDR1 reads SGHNT; CDR2 reads YYREEE (reference sequence). Here the CDR3 reads CASSPKNEKLFF. The CDR3 DNA reads as TGTGCCAGCAGCCCTAAGAATGAAAAACTGTTTTTT.

This chain links TRBV6-1 with TRBJ2-7; no reliable D call. The CDR3 sequence is 14 residues long. V dropped 3 bases and J dropped 3 bases, with 12 bases sitting between them. CDR1 and CDR2 (germline): MNHNS, SASEGT. The CDR3 DNA follows: TGTGCCAGCAGTGAGTGGGTAGGAAACTACGAGCAGTACTTC. Its protein is CASSEWVGNYEQYF.

The chain links TRBV2 to TRBJ2-2, with 7 bases lining up with TRBD2. CDR3 length: 15 residues. Looked up from germline, CDR1 is SNHLY and CDR2 is FYNNEI. The J segment lost 6 bases and the V segment lost 10 bases, leaving 14 bases of the junction unmatched. CDR3 coding DNA: TGTGCCACCCTTGGGAGTAGCGGGTCCTCCGGGGAGCTGTTTTTT. Protein product: CATLGSSGSSGELFF.

V usage is TRBV5-6 and J usage is TRBJ1-2; D possibly corresponds to TRBD1 (6 bases). The CDR3 loop spans 15 amino acids. Trimming left V 2 bases short and J 1 base short, with 12 bases between. Germline V gives CDR1 SGHDT, CDR2 YYEEEE. The CDR3 loop reads CASSFPAGVNYGYTF. The CDR3 coding sequence is TGTGCCAGCAGCTTCCCGGCAGGGGTTAACTATGGCTACACCTTC. Based on the CDR3 plus reference TRBV5-6 and TRBJ1-2, the full variable domain is DAGVTQSPTHLIKTRGQQVTLRCSPKSGHDTVSWYQQALGQGPQFIFQYYEEEERQRGNFPDRFSGHQFPNYSSELNVNALLLGDSALYLCASSFPAGVNYGYTFGSGTRLTVV.

This clone turned up a few times. The V call is TRBV19, the J call TRBJ2-7; D unresolved. Per germline, CDR1 LNHDA and CDR2 SQIVND (reference sequence). The V and J ends lost 7 bases and 2 bases respectively, with 9 bases between them. CDR3 length: 12 amino acids. The CDR3 is CASMGEAYEQYF. The DNA for the CDR3 is TGTGCCAGTATGGGCGAAGCCTACGAGCAGTACTTC. Combining the CDR3 with reference TRBV19 and TRBJ2-7 gives the whole variable domain DGGITQSPKYLFRKEGQNVTLSCEQNLNHDAMYWYRQDPGQGLRLIYYSQIVNDFQKGDIAEGYSVSREKKESFPLTVTSAQKNPTAFYLCASMGEAYEQYFGPGTRLTVT.

As concerns this clone: At the DNA level, this CDR3 is encoded by other sequences in the same sample as well. The V and J genes are TRBV9 and TRBJ2-7; 7 nucleotides match TRBD1. The CDR3 totals 12 residues. The V and J ends lost 4 bases and 3 bases, in that order; junction bases with no gene match: 1. In germline, CDR1 is SGDLS, CDR2 YYNGEE. The CDR3 nucleotides are TGTGCCAGCAGCAGGGACAGCTACGAGCAGTACTTC. This translates into CASSRDSYEQYF.

The V and J genes are TRBV2 and TRBJ1-1; no definite D call. Trimming left V 4 bases short and J 3 bases short, with 9 bases between. The CDR3 sequence is 13 residues long. From germline, CDR1 is SNHLY and CDR2 FYNNEI. CDR3 nucleotides: TGTGCCAGCAGTGGCGAGCACGACACTGAAGCTTTCTTT. It is translated as CASSGEHDTEAFF.

V and J are TRBV24-1 and TRBJ2-2, with D possibly being TRBD1 (6 bases). V gave up 3 bases and J gave up 4 bases, with 11 bases separating them. The CDR3 is 15 residues long. The germline gives CDR1 KGHDR, CDR2 SFDVKD. In DNA form, the CDR3 reads TGTGCCACCAGTGATCCCAGGGGAAGCACCGGGGAGCTGTTTTTT. Protein: CATSDPRGSTGELFF.

Remarks on this clone: A read error may be the cause here, since a much bigger clone is one base away. Within the sample, other DNA sequences also encode this same CDR3. This rearrangement joins TRBV7-8 to TRBJ1-1, with 8 nucleotides matching TRBD1. The CDR3 is made up of 13 amino acids. J lost 1 base, V lost 6 bases, and 1 base had no gene match. CDR1 is SGHVS and CDR2 is FQNEAQ in the germline V gene. The CDR3 region is CASRGQANTEAFF. Here the CDR3 DNA reads TGTGCCAGCAGGGGACAGGCGAACACTGAAGCTTTCTTT. Looking up the rest from reference TRBV7-8 and TRBJ1-1 gives the full variable domain: GAGVSQSPRYKVAKRGQDVALRCDPISGHVSLFWYQQALGQGPEFLTYFQNEAQLDKSGLPSDRFFAERPEGSVSTLKIQRTQQEDSAVYLCASRGQANTEAFFGQGTRLTVV.

The rearrangement links TRBV11-3 to TRBJ2-5, with TRBD1 matching 12 bases. Looked up from germline, CDR1 is SGHNT and CDR2 is YENEEA. With 5 bases clipped from V and 5 bases from J, the junction kept 6 bases outside the gene matches. There are 15 residues in the CDR3. The CDR3 reads CASSLGQGAEETQYF. The CDR3 DNA reads TGTGCCAGCAGCCTGGGACAGGGGGCTGAGGAGACCCAGTACTTC.

The V and J genes are TRBV3-1 (or the pseudogene TRBV3-2) and TRBJ1-5; perhaps TRBD1 as D (6 bases). This CDR3 is built from 18 residues. V was pared by 0 bases and J by 1 base, with 16 bases between. Germline CDR1 and CDR2: LGHDT and YNNKEL (reference sequence). Here the CDR3 reads CASSQEGRGLVSNQPQHF. In nucleotides, the CDR3 is TGTGCCAGCAGCCAAGAAGGCAGGGGCCTTGTGAGCAATCAGCCCCAGCATTTT.

The chain uses TRBV24-1 and TRBJ2-1; D gene uncertain. The germline V and J ends were trimmed by 1 base and 5 bases, with 2 bases remaining between them. Germline-derived CDR1 and CDR2 are KGHDR and SFDVKD. This CDR3 spans 12 amino acids. The CDR3 sequence is CATSDFHNEQFF. In DNA form, the CDR3 reads TGTGCCACCAGTGATTTCCACAATGAGCAGTTCTTC.

This clone was counted once. The J gene is TRBJ1-4, the V gene TRBV28, with D unclear. Germline V gene lookup returns CDR1 MDHEN and CDR2 SYDVKM. Trimming removed 3 bases from V and 8 bases from J, with 22 bases in between. This CDR3 contains 17 residues. This CDR3 is CASSFRFGGLTAEKLFF. The CDR3 DNA is TGTGCCAGCAGTTTTCGGTTCGGCGGCCTCACCGCGGAAAAACTGTTTTTT.

The chain recombines TRBV2 with TRBJ1-4, with D maybe TRBD1 (5 bases). CDR1 and CDR2 (germline): SNHLY, FYNNEI. The CDR3 has 15 residues. The germline V and J ends were trimmed by 3 bases and 4 bases, with 12 bases remaining between them. CDR3 DNA: TGTGCCAGCAGTGAGCGACGGGGGGGTAATGAAAAACTGTTTTTT. Its protein product is CASSERRGGNEKLFF.

The rearrangement joins TRBV20-1 to TRBJ2-7; D is possibly TRBD1 or TRBD2 (5 bases each). V dropped 5 bases and J dropped 10 bases, with 15 bases sitting between them. Germline CDR1 and CDR2: DFQATT and SNEGSKA (reference sequence). The CDR3 runs 11 residues. CDR3 region: CSASSDRGQYF. CDR3 sequence (DNA): TGCAGTGCTTCCAGTGATCGGGGCCAGTACTTC.

The V call is TRBV5-1, the J call TRBJ2-1; 8 bases map to TRBD1. Germline CDR1 and CDR2: SGHRS and YFSETQ. V shed 6 bases, J shed 6 bases, and the junction held 11 bases outside the gene matches. The CDR3 sequence is 15 residues long. This CDR3 reads CASTYGQGLSNEQFF. CDR3 bases: TGCGCCAGCACCTACGGACAGGGTCTGTCCAATGAGCAGTTCTTC. Full variable domain (rest looked up from reference TRBV5-1 and TRBJ2-1): KAGVTQTPRYLIKTRGQQVTLSCSPISGHRSVSWYQQTPGQGLQFLFEYFSETQRNKGNFPGRFSGRQFSNSRSEMNVSTLELGDSALYLCASTYGQGLSNEQFFGPGTRLTVL.